This is a list of T cell receptor beta chains from one sample in a study of blood T cell repertoires in COVID-19. Method: immunoSEQ multiplex PCR; TCRdb's copy keeps in-frame clones and lacks some. The table lists a few hundred thousand clones, about 85% of them singletons. The sequenced sample was PBMCs or T cells enriched from blood (not recorded which). The receptors here all came from a woman in her fifties or sixties who had recovered from COVID-19. The CDR3 runs from the conserved cysteine through the conserved F or W. A D gene is named only where the DNA matches it firmly. Clone size appears in some rows only: once, few, many, or a class for an expanded clone.

d_gene,abundance,j_gene,v_gene,CDR3nt,CDR3aa
TRBD1,once,TRBJ1-2,TRBV6-5,TGTGCCAGCGGAGGACAGGGTATTACGTCCACCTTC,CASGGQGITSTF
TRBD2,.,TRBJ2-6,TRBV5-4,TGTGCCAGCAGCTTGGGGCGGGGGGCGAGCTCTGGGGCCAACGTCCTGACTTTC,CASSLGRGASSGANVLTF
TRBD2,.,TRBJ2-1,TRBV24-1,TGTGCCACCAGTGATTTGCGGCGGGGGGGCGTCGATGAGCAGTTCTTC,CATSDLRRGGVDEQFF
TRBD1,few,TRBJ1-1,TRBV29-1,TGCAGCGCTAAGGACAGGGACACTGAAGCTTTCTTT,CSAKDRDTEAFF
.,.,TRBJ1-5,TRBV15,TGTGCCACCGGCCCCAACCACAATCAGCCCCAGCATTTT,CATGPNHNQPQHF
TRBD1,.,TRBJ1-1,TRBV7-6,TGTGCCAGCAGCAATGAAGGGACAGGGGGATCCGACCCCTCGAGAACTGAAGCTTTCTTT,CASSNEGTGGSDPSRTEAFF
TRBD2,.,TRBJ2-4,TRBV13,TGTGCCAGCAGCCTCATGACTAGCGGGGCGCTTAAAAACATTCAGTACTTC,CASSLMTSGALKNIQYF
.,.,TRBJ1-2,TRBV5-6,TGTGCCAGCAGCGCAGGGGTCTTTAGCTATGGCTACACCTTC,CASSAGVFSYGYTF
.,.,TRBJ2-1,TRBV20-1,TGCAGTGCTAGTATCCTTCCCGGGGATGAGCAGTTCTTC,CSASILPGDEQFF
.,.,TRBJ1-2,TRBV6-4,TGTGCCAGCAGTGACCCCCTCAGAGGTGGCTACACCTTC,CASSDPLRGGYTF
.,once,TRBJ1-1,TRBV3-1/TRBV3-2,TGTGCCAGCAGCACCCCTGGAAGGGGTGAAGCTTTCTTT,CASSTPGRGEAFF
.,.,TRBJ1-2,TRBV2,TGTGCCAGCCCCCCTCGACAGGTCCCCCCCGCAGGCGATGGCTACACCTTC,CASPPRQVPPAGDGYTF
TRBD1,.,TRBJ1-2,TRBV14,TGTGCCAGCAGCCATGACATCAGGGGGTTGACCTATGGCTACACCTTC,CASSHDIRGLTYGYTF
TRBD2,few,TRBJ2-7,TRBV2,TGTGCCAGCAGCAACTCCCTAGCGGGCGAGCAGTACTTC,CASSNSLAGEQYF
.,.,TRBJ1-5,TRBV19,TGTGCCAGTAGTATGGACAGTTATAGCAATCAGCCCCAGCATTTT,CASSMDSYSNQPQHF
TRBD1,.,TRBJ2-5,TRBV2,TGTGCCAGCAGTGGTATACAGGGGGCGACGGGGACCCAGTACTTC,CASSGIQGATGTQYF
TRBD2,.,TRBJ2-1,TRBV6-5,TGTGCCAGCAGTTACCGCGGGGGGGCCTACAATGAGCAGTTCTTC,CASSYRGGAYNEQFF
TRBD1,.,TRBJ1-1,TRBV30,TGTGCCTCCCGCCGACAGGGGAACACTGAAGCTTTCTTT,CASRRQGNTEAFF
TRBD1,.,TRBJ2-4,TRBV5-8,TGTGCCAGCAGCTTATCCGGACAGGGCTTAAACATTCAGTACTTC,CASSLSGQGLNIQYF
.,.,TRBJ2-1,TRBV5-4,TGTGCCAGCACCCTCGGTTCGGGGAACTCCTACAATGAGCAGTTCTTC,CASTLGSGNSYNEQFF
TRBD1,.,TRBJ1-2,TRBV24-1,TGTGCCACCAGTGATCAGGACAGGAACTATGGCTACACCTTC,CATSDQDRNYGYTF
TRBD2,once,TRBJ2-1,TRBV7-2,TGTGCCAGCAGCTTCAGGCCAGGGACTAGCGGGGGGGTCTATGAGCAGTTCTTC,CASSFRPGTSGGVYEQFF
TRBD1,.,TRBJ2-1,TRBV29-1,TGCAGCGGGTACGAACAGGGGGTCCATGAGCAGTTCTTC,CSGYEQGVHEQFF
.,few,TRBJ2-7,TRBV4-1,TGCGCCAGCAGCCAAGAGATGCTGGGGGCTTACCGCTTGTACGAGCAGTACTTC,CASSQEMLGAYRLYEQYF
.,.,TRBJ2-4,TRBV19,TGTGCCAGTAGTATTCAAAGACCAGGGGCCAAAAACATTCAGTACTTC,CASSIQRPGAKNIQYF
TRBD1,.,TRBJ2-6,TRBV9,TGTGCCAGCAGCCCAGGGACAGCCTTTGTGGGGGCCAACGTCCTGACTTTC,CASSPGTAFVGANVLTF
.,.,TRBJ2-1,TRBV10-1,TGCGCCAGCAGTGAGTCGGTCGGGGGGCTCAATGAGCAGTTCTTC,CASSESVGGLNEQFF
.,.,TRBJ2-5,TRBV19,TGTGCCAGTAGTGAGGACAGATACCAAGAGACCCAGTACTTC,CASSEDRYQETQYF
.,.,TRBJ2-1,TRBV24-1,TGTGCCACCAGTGATGAAGCGGTCCGCTCCTACAATGAGCAGTTCTTC,CATSDEAVRSYNEQFF
.,.,TRBJ1-6,TRBV10-3,TGTGCCATCAGTGAGTTCCCCAGCTCCTATAATTCACCCCTCCACTTT,CAISEFPSSYNSPLHF
TRBD2,.,TRBJ2-1,TRBV7-2,TGTGCCAGCAGCTTTAAAAGCGGGGGTTACAATGAGCAGTTCTTC,CASSFKSGGYNEQFF
.,.,TRBJ1-3,TRBV18,TGTGCCAGCTCACCACCGGGGAGCCTACTCTCTGGAAACACCATATATTTT,CASSPPGSLLSGNTIYF
.,.,TRBJ2-2,TRBV10-1,TGCGCCAGCAGTGAGTCGAAGTACAGGGCGCACACGACGAACACCGGGGAGCTGTTTTTT,CASSESKYRAHTTNTGELFF
.,.,TRBJ2-1,TRBV24-1,TGTGCCACCAGTGTACCCAGGGGAAATGAGCAGTTCTTC,CATSVPRGNEQFF
TRBD2,.,TRBJ2-1,TRBV11-3,TGTGCCAGCAGCGGGGCTAGCGGGGGGGCCGTCTATGAGCAGTTCTTC,CASSGASGGAVYEQFF
.,.,TRBJ2-7,TRBV5-1,TGCGCCAGCAGCTCGGACACTGAGGTCTACGAGCAGTACTTC,CASSSDTEVYEQYF
.,.,TRBJ1-1,TRBV29-1,TGCAGCGCGCGGAGGGGATCGGACACTGAAGCTTTCTTT,CSARRGSDTEAFF
TRBD1,many,TRBJ1-4,TRBV5-4,TGTGCCAGCAGCGGGGGGACAGGGTCTGGTGGGGAAAAACTGTTTTTT,CASSGGTGSGGEKLFF
TRBD1,.,TRBJ2-2,TRBV6-4,TGTGCCAGCAGTGAGCGACAGGGGCGGACCGGGGAGCTGTTTTTT,CASSERQGRTGELFF
.,.,TRBJ2-3,TRBV18,TGTGCCAGCTCAAGACGGGGGACAGATACGCAGTATTTT,CASSRRGTDTQYF
TRBD2,.,TRBJ2-3,TRBV9,TGTGCCAGCAGCGTAAGGAGCCCGAACCCCCCGGGACTAGAGGCAGATACGCAGTATTTT,CASSVRSPNPPGLEADTQYF
.,.,TRBJ1-2,TRBV5-1,TGCGCCAGCAGCCTGGGGGGACACCTCAACTATGGCTACACCTTC,CASSLGGHLNYGYTF
TRBD1,.,TRBJ1-5,TRBV6-5,TGTGCCAGCAGCGGAATCGGGACAGGGGAACAGCCCCAGCATTTT,CASSGIGTGEQPQHF
.,.,TRBJ2-5,TRBV30,TGTGCCTTCTTGGGGGGCCAAGAGACCCAGTACTTC,CAFLGGQETQYF
.,.,TRBJ2-3,TRBV10-1,TGCGCCAGCAGTGATTCGATTCTCAGGGGGCAGTATTTT,CASSDSILRGQYF
.,.,TRBJ2-1,TRBV12-3/TRBV12-4,TGTGCCAGTTTAGAGGGAAATGAGCAGTTCTTC,CASLEGNEQFF
.,.,TRBJ2-2,TRBV12-3/TRBV12-4,TGTGCCAGCAGTTTCCGGGTTACCGGGGAGCTGTTTTTT,CASSFRVTGELFF
.,.,TRBJ1-3,TRBV5-8,TGTGCCAGCAGCCCCTCGGGGGTCGGAAACACCATATATTTT,CASSPSGVGNTIYF
.,.,TRBJ1-4,TRBV15,TGTGCCACCAGCAGAGACGGGCAGGGCAAGGAAAAACTGTTTTTT,CATSRDGQGKEKLFF
TRBD1,.,TRBJ1-4,TRBV5-1,TGCGCCAGCAGCTTACAGGGGATGAGTGAAAAACTGTTTTTT,CASSLQGMSEKLFF
TRBD2,.,TRBJ2-1,TRBV10-3,TGTGCCATCAGTGGGGCTAGCGGGGGGGCCAATGAGCAGTTCTTC,CAISGASGGANEQFF
TRBD2,.,TRBJ2-1,TRBV12-5,TGTGCTAGTGCCCAGGGAGGTAGCGGGGGGGCGGAGCAGTTCTTC,CASAQGGSGGAEQFF
TRBD1,.,TRBJ1-1,TRBV27,TGTGCCAGCAAACACAGGGGGCGGGAAGCTTTCTTT,CASKHRGREAFF
TRBD1,.,TRBJ1-1,TRBV4-2,TGTGCCAGCAGCCAGGGCGGGACAGCGCAGTTCATGAACACTGAAGCTTTCTTT,CASSQGGTAQFMNTEAFF
TRBD1,.,TRBJ2-2,TRBV7-9,TGTGCCTCGACAGGGGGCTCGAACACCGGGGAGCTGTTTTTT,CASTGGSNTGELFF
TRBD1,.,TRBJ1-4,TRBV4-1,TGCGCCAGCAGCCAAGCGCCGGGACAGGGTCATGAAAAACTGTTTTTT,CASSQAPGQGHEKLFF
TRBD1,.,TRBJ2-4,TRBV28,TGTGCCAGCACGGGTACAGGGGGCGGTTACAAAAACATTCAGTACTTC,CASTGTGGGYKNIQYF
.,.,TRBJ2-3,TRBV3-1/TRBV3-2,TGTGCCAGCAGCCACCTAAAAACAGTCCCAGGAACAGATACGCAGTATTTT,CASSHLKTVPGTDTQYF